This T cell receptor (beta chain) was sequenced in a study of blood T cell repertoires in COVID-19. Per the authors' pipeline: Using reference gene primer amplification, nucleated cell counts were estimated. Here immunoSEQ multiplex PCR was the method, and the copy in TCRdb shows in-frame clones only, minus some. D and trimming were read from the DNA, whereas the V and J calls and clone size are those reported in that table. The table shows about 90,000 clones, with 72% occurring only once. Per the germline V gene, CDR1 is SGHRS and CDR2 is YFSETQ. The CDR3 extends over 12 amino acids. V was pared by 3 bases and J by 8 bases, with 2 bases of the junction left unmatched.

The chain is built from TRBV5-1 and TRBJ1-2; 9 bases agree with TRBD1. What was sequenced was peripheral blood. This receptor was identified in a woman at least 80 years old with acute or convalescent COVID-19. CDR3 sequence (DNA): TGCGCCAGCAGCTCGGGACAGGGAGGCTACACCTTC. Protein sequence: CASSSGQGGYTF.